This T cell receptor beta chain stems from a study of T cells in Graves' hyperthyroidism and ophthalmopathy. The CDR3 runs to 14 residues. Germline CDR1 ENHRY, CDR2 SYGVKD. V was shortened by 6 bases and J by 2 bases, with 13 bases between the two germline ends. This clonotype has only a few counts. Calling Graves' hyperthyroidism stable meant ophthalmopathy did not progress within 18 months. Amplified regions were TCR beta CDR3 sequences from RNA transcripts. HTBI primers were employed in a first-round RT-PCR of the TCR CDR3. TCRdb itself ran the multiplex PCR reads through MiXCR, one entry per CDR3 protein. The repertoire holds roughly 720,000 distinct CDR3 sequences, with around 15% as singletons.

The TCR originated in a man over 45 with Graves' hyperthyroidism. The material sequenced was blood. The chain employs TRBV10-3 and TRBJ1-1; no reliable D call. The CDR3 loop reads CAIRGGERNTEAFF. CDR3 bases: TGTGCCATCAGGGGTGGGGAGAGAAACACTGAAGCTTTCTTT.